The 2 T cell receptor beta chains listed next were all sequenced from one sample in a study of CD8+ T cells in alopecia areata (dated by TCRdb to 2016 to 2019). Library preparation was by the immunoSEQ multiplex PCR assay. RNA was extracted from all samples and reverse transcribed into cDNA as template for TCR sequencing. TCRdb retrieved this table from immuneACCESS and kept in-frame rearrangements only. Not all clones are present; in checked studies, unresolved V genes account for under half, and no reason is known for the remainder. This sample gives roughly 130,000 clones in total; 45% to 65% of them show up just once. Clones ranked in the top ten supply under 5% of the sample. The time point label, as the study defines it: baseline before oral tofacitinib. Sequencing was performed on CD4+ T cells sorted from blood, taken at week 0. The source of these receptors is a human donor with alopecia areata.

The chain has TRBV7-2 and TRBJ2-7; 8 bases are shared with TRBD2. Per the germline V gene, CDR1 is SGHTA and CDR2 is FQGNSA. This CDR3 comprises 15 residues. The V segment lost 5 bases and the J segment 1 base; nucleotides outside the gene matches: 7. The CDR3, as DNA: TGTGCCAGCAGCCGACCCGGGACTAGTTCCTACGAGCAGTACTTC. It encodes CASSRPGTSSYEQYF. Drawing the rest from reference TRBV7-2 and TRBJ2-7, the complete variable domain is GAGVSQSPSNKVTEKGKDVELRCDPISGHTALYWYRQSLGQGLEFLIYFQGNSAPDKSGLPSDRFSAERTGGSVSTLTIQRTQQEDSAVYLCASSRPGTSSYEQYFGPGTRLTVT.

This clone was seen only a few times. J is TRBJ1-5 and V is TRBV6-6; TRBD1 is a possible D gene (6 bases). The CDR3 is 14 residues long. The V gene's germline CDR1 is MNHNY and CDR2 SVGAGI (reference sequence). The V end was cut by 6 bases, the J end by 3 bases, with 12 bases between. In DNA form, the CDR3 reads TGTGCCAGCAGCCCGACAGGTAACAATCAGCCCCAGCATTTT. Its protein is CASSPTGNNQPQHF.